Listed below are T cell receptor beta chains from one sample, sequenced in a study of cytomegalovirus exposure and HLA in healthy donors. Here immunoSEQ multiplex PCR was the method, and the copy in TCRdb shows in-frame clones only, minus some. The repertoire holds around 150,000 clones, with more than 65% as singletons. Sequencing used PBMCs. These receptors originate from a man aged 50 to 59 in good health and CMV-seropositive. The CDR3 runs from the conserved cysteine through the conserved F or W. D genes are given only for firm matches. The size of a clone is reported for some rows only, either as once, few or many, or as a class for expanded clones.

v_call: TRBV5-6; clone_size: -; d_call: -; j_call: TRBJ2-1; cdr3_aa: CASSGNRGGDYNEQFF; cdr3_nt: TGTGCCAGCAGCGGAAACAGGGGGGGAGACTACAATGAGCAGTTCTTC
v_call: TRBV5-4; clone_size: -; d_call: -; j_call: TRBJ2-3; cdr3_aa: CASSLAQTGSTDTQYF; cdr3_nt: TGTGCCAGCAGCTTGGCCCAGACAGGAAGCACAGATACGCAGTATTTT
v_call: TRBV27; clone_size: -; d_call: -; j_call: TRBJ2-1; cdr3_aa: CASSLSPELASSYNEQFF; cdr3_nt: TGTGCCAGCAGTTTATCTCCTGAGCTAGCCAGCTCCTACAATGAGCAGTTCTTC
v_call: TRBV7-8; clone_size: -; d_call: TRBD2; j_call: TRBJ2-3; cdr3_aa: CASSARLAGRPDTQYF; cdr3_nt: TGTGCCAGCAGCGCTAGACTAGCGGGACGTCCAGATACGCAGTATTTT
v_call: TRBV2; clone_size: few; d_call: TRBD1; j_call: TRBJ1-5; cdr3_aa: CASSGGQYSNQPQHF; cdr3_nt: TGTGCCAGCAGCGGGGGACAGTATAGCAATCAGCCCCAGCATTTT
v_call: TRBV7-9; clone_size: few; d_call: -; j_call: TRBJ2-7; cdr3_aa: CASSLDDFEQYF; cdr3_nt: TGTGCCAGCAGCTTAGACGACTTCGAGCAGTACTTC
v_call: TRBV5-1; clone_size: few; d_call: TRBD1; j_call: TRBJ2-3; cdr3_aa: CASQQGASGDTQYF; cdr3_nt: TGCGCCAGCCAACAGGGGGCTTCTGGAGATACGCAGTATTTT
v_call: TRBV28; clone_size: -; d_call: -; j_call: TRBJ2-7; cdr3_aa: CASSQPGATYEQYF; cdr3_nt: TGTGCCAGCAGTCAACCAGGGGCTACCTACGAGCAGTACTTC
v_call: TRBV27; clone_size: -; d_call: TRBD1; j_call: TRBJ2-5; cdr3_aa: CASKLVSGGGETQYF; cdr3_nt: TGTGCCAGCAAGTTGGTGTCAGGGGGCGGGGAGACCCAGTACTTC
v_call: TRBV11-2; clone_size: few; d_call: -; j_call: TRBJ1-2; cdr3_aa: CASSLDAGYYGYTF; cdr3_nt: TGTGCCAGCAGCTTAGACGCAGGATATTATGGCTACACCTTC
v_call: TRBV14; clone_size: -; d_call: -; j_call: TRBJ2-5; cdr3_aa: CASSHGWAGQETQYF; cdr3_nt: TGTGCCAGCAGCCACGGATGGGCCGGCCAAGAGACCCAGTACTTC
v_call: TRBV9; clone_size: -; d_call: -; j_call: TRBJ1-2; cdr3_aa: CASSVDQGYYGYTF; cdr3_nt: TGTGCCAGCAGCGTAGACCAGGGTTACTATGGCTACACCTTC
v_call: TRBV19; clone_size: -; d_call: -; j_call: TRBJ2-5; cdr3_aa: CASSMSGSGTQYF; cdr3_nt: TGTGCCAGTAGTATGAGCGGGTCTGGAACCCAGTACTTC
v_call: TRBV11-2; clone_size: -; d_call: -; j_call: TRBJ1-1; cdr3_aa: CASSLGPRAPNTEAFF; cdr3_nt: TGTGCCAGCAGCTTAGGCCCCAGGGCTCCGAACACTGAAGCTTTCTTT
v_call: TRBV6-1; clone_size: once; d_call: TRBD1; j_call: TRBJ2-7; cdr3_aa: CASNGQGAMYEQYF; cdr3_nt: TGTGCCAGCAATGGACAGGGGGCGATGTACGAGCAGTACTTC
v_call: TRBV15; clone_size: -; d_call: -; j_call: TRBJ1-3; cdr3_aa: CATSRDRDSGNTIYF; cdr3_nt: TGTGCCACCAGCAGAGATCGGGACTCTGGAAACACCATATATTTT
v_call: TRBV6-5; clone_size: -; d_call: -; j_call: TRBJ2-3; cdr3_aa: CASSGLFTDTQYF; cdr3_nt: TGTGCCAGCAGTGGACTTTTCACAGATACGCAGTATTTT
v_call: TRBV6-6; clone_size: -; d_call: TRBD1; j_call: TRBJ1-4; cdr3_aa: CASSSGTGGRREKLFF; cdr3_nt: TGTGCCAGCAGTTCCGGGACAGGGGGCAGGCGCGAAAAACTGTTTTTT
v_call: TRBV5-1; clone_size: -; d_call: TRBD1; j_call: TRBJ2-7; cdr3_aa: CASSLETGVYEQYF; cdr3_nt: TGCGCCAGCAGCTTGGAGACAGGGGTCTACGAGCAGTACTTC
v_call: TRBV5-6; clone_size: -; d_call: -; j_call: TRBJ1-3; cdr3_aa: CASSLDVSEGNTIYF; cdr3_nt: TGTGCCAGCAGCTTGGATGTTAGTGAGGGAAACACCATATATTTT
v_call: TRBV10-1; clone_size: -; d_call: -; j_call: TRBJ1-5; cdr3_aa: CASSEGESPQHF; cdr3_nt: TGCGCCAGCAGTGAGGGAGAATCCCCCCAGCATTTT
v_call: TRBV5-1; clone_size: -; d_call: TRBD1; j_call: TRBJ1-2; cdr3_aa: CASTFGDRDNYGYTF; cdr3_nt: TGCGCCAGCACCTTCGGGGACAGGGACAACTATGGCTACACCTTC
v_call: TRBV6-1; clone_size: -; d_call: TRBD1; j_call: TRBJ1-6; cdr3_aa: CASSEHQGVSYNSPLHF; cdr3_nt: TGTGCCAGCAGTGAACATCAGGGGGTGTCCTATAATTCACCCCTCCACTTT
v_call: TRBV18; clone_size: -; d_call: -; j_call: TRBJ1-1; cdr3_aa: CASSLRHSRVTEAFF; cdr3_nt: TGTGCCAGCTCACTCCGACATTCGAGGGTCACTGAAGCTTTCTTT
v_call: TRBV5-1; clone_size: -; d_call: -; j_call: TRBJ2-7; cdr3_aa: CASSLAGTRAYEQYF; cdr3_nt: TGCGCCAGCAGCTTAGCCGGGACACGAGCCTACGAGCAGTACTTC
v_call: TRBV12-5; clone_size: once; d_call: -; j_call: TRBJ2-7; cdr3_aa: CASGLVLVLHEQYF; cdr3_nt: TGTGCTAGTGGTTTGGTACTGGTGCTACACGAGCAGTACTTC
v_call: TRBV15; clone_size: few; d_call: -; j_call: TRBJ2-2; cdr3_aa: CATSRDGTTGELFF; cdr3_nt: TGTGCCACCAGCAGAGATGGGACAACCGGGGAGCTGTTTTTT
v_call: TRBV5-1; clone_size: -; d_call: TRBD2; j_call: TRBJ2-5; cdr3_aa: CASSLAEVRASGRMETQYF; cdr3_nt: TGCGCCAGCAGCTTGGCTGAAGTGAGGGCTAGCGGGAGAATGGAGACCCAGTACTTC
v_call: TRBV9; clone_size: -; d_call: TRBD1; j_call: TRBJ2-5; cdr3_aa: CASSVDRRQETQYF; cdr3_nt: TGTGCCAGCAGCGTGGACAGGCGGCAAGAGACCCAGTACTTC
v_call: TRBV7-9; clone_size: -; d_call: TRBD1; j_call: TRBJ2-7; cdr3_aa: CASSSTDRVEGEQYF; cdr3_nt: TGTGCCAGCAGCTCGACAGACAGGGTAGAGGGCGAGCAGTACTTC
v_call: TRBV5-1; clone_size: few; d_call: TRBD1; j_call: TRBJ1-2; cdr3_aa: CATRGRFGQGAQGYTF; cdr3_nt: TGCGCCACCCGCGGGCGTTTTGGGCAGGGGGCGCAAGGCTACACCTTC
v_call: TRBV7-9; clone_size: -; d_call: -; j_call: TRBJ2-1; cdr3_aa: CASSFRNTGRSYNEQFF; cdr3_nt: TGTGCCAGCAGCTTCAGAAACACAGGGCGCTCCTACAATGAGCAGTTCTTC
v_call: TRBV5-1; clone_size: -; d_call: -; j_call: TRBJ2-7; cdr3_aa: CASSLEGLPYEQYF; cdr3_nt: TGCGCCAGCAGCTTGGAGGGGCTCCCCTACGAGCAGTACTTC
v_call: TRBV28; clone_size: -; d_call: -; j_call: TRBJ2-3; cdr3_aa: CASSSTGYDTQYF; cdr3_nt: TGTGCCAGCAGTTCCACAGGGTACGATACGCAGTATTTT
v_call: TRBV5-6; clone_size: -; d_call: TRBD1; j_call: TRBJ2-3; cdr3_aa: CASSPRGPSTDTQYF; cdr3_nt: TGTGCCAGCAGCCCTAGGGGGCCCAGCACAGATACGCAGTATTTT
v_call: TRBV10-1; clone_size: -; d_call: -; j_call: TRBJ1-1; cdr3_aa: CASSAQTNTEAFF; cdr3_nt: TGCGCCAGCAGTGCACAGACGAACACTGAAGCTTTCTTT
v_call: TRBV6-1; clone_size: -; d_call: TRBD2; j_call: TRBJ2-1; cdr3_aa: CASTYLAGAYNEQFF; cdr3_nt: TGTGCCAGCACGTATCTAGCGGGAGCCTACAATGAGCAGTTCTTC
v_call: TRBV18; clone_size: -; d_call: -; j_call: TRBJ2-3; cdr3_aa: CASSPTTAGPRTDTQYF; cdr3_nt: TGTGCCAGCTCTCCCACTACAGCGGGTCCTCGCACAGATACGCAGTATTTT
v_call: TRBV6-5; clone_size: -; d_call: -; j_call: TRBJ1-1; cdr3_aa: CASRERSGVTEAFF; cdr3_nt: TGTGCCAGCAGAGAAAGATCCGGGGTCACTGAAGCTTTCTTT
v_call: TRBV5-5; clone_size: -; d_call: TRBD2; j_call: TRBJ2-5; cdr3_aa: CASSLTLAGSSQETQYF; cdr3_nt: TGTGCCAGCAGCCTGACCCTAGCGGGAAGTAGTCAAGAGACCCAGTACTTC